Included here is one T cell receptor beta chain sequence, with context. Its antigen is undetermined. The CDR3 totals 20 residues. The V segment lost 0 bases and the J segment 2 bases; nucleotides outside the gene matches: 9. The germline V gene encodes CDR1 SGDLS and CDR2 YYNGEE. The sample comes from a study of T cells in localized non-small cell lung cancer. Clones were read by immunoSEQ multiplex PCR, and TCRdb kept only the in-frame ones, dropping some. In the table there are approximately 140,000 clones, 89% of which are singletons. Regarding the study as a whole: Patients showing higher blood T cell density tended to see longer overall survival.

Sequencing was performed on peripheral blood, taken before any cancer treatment. The TCR originated in a female donor aged 60 or older with stage I lung adenocarcinoma. The chain has TRBV9 and TRBJ2-1; 15 nucleotides agree with TRBD2. DNA for the CDR3: TGTGCCAGCAGCGTAGGTTCTCCGGGACTAGCGGGAGGAACCTACAATGAGCAGTTCTTC. Amino acids: CASSVGSPGLAGGTYNEQFF.